This passage covers 22 T cell receptor beta chains from one sample sequenced in a study of T-cell reconstitution after alpha-beta-depleted transplantation in children. The library targeted TCRbeta and was prepared with unique molecular identifiers. TCRdb analysed the PCR reads with MiXCR anew, one entry per CDR3 protein. The data contain some 550,000 distinct CDR3 sequences, about a sixth of them singletons. The material sequenced was PBMCs from the stem cell graft donor, taken from the stem cell graft. Receptor source: a human donor who donated a stem cell graft to a child with acute lymphoblastic leukemia.

This clonotype appeared once. V is TRBV19 and J is TRBJ2-7; D is possibly TRBD1 (5 bases). The CDR3 loop spans 15 amino acids. V was shortened by 3 bases and J by 3 bases, with 15 bases between the two germline ends. Germline CDR1 reads LNHDA; CDR2 reads SQIVND (reference sequence). The CDR3 loop is CASSIMAGYSYEQYF. The DNA for the CDR3 is TGTGCCAGTAGTATTATGGCAGGGTACAGCTACGAGCAGTACTTC. The full variable domain, with the rest looked up from reference TRBV19 and TRBJ2-7, is DGGITQSPKYLFRKEGQNVTLSCEQNLNHDAMYWYRQDPGQGLRLIYYSQIVNDFQKGDIAEGYSVSREKKESFPLTVTSAQKNPTAFYLCASSIMAGYSYEQYFGPGTRLTVT.

This chain connects TRBV5-6 to TRBJ2-4; the D gene is possibly TRBD1 (5 bases). This CDR3 spans 14 amino acids. In germline, CDR1 is SGHDT, CDR2 YYEEEE. V was cut by 1 base and J by 5 bases, with 10 bases left in between. The CDR3 here is CASSLFARENIQYF. Written as DNA, the CDR3 is TGTGCCAGCAGCTTGTTCGCCAGGGAAAACATTCAGTACTTC. Using reference TRBV5-6 and TRBJ2-4 for the parts outside the CDR3, the full variable domain is DAGVTQSPTHLIKTRGQQVTLRCSPKSGHDTVSWYQQALGQGPQFIFQYYEEEERQRGNFPDRFSGHQFPNYSSELNVNALLLGDSALYLCASSLFARENIQYFGAGTRLSVL.

The chain has TRBV25-1 and TRBJ2-7; D might be TRBD1 (6 bases). V was shortened by 10 bases and J by 2 bases, with 21 bases between the two germline ends. The CDR3 is 15 residues long. Germline V gives CDR1 MGHDK, CDR2 SYGVNS. The CDR3 region is CATLSRGTLTYEQYF. The CDR3 DNA is TGTGCCACCCTGTCCCGAGGGACACTAACCTACGAGCAGTACTTC.

This clonotype was counted at least ten times. The rearrangement links TRBV6-5 to TRBJ1-1, with D tentatively TRBD1 (5 bases). Trimming stripped 6 bases from V and 5 bases from J, with 16 bases between. The CDR3 runs to 14 residues. Germline CDR1 reads MNHEY; CDR2 reads SVGAGI. The chain's CDR3 is CASRVGEFWTEAFF. CDR3 in DNA: TGTGCCAGCAGGGTAGGGGAATTCTGGACTGAAGCTTTCTTT.

This clonotype has only a few counts. V gene TRBV2 combines with J gene TRBJ2-1; D not resolved. CDR3 size: 14 residues. Germline loops: CDR1 SNHLY, CDR2 FYNNEI. Trimming removed 2 bases from V and 2 bases from J, with 7 bases in between. The CDR3 region has the DNA TGTGCCAGCAGTGAAATTAATACCTACAATGAGCAGTTCTTC. It is translated as CASSEINTYNEQFF. Full variable domain (outside the CDR3, taken from reference TRBV2 and TRBJ2-1): EPEVTQTPSHQVTQMGQEVILRCVPISNHLYFYWYRQILGQKVEFLVSFYNNEISEKSEIFDDQFSVERPDGSNFTLKIRSTKLEDSAMYFCASSEINTYNEQFFGPGTRLTVL.

This chain connects TRBV24-1 to TRBJ2-1; a weak D match, TRBD2 (5 bases). Deletions cut 4 bases from V and 9 bases from J, with 18 bases between. There are 15 residues in the CDR3. Per the germline V gene, CDR1 is KGHDR and CDR2 is SFDVKD. The CDR3 sequence: CATSDLDWVLGEQFF. The CDR3 bases are TGTGCCACCAGTGACTTGGACTGGGTATTGGGTGAGCAGTTCTTC.

V and J are TRBV7-2 and TRBJ1-1, with D unresolved. Per the germline V gene, CDR1 is SGHTA and CDR2 is FQGNSA. The CDR3 extends over 13 amino acids. Deletions cut 2 bases from V and 4 bases from J, with 8 bases between. The CDR3: CASSLKWSTEAFF. Written as DNA, the CDR3 is TGTGCCAGCAGCTTAAAGTGGAGCACTGAAGCTTTCTTT.

In its sample, this clonotype was seen a few times. The rearrangement links TRBV7-9 to TRBJ2-2; 7 bases fit TRBD2. The CDR3 length is 14 residues. In germline, CDR1 is SEHNR, CDR2 FQNEAQ (reference sequence). The J segment lost 6 bases and the V segment lost 4 bases, leaving 5 bases of the junction unmatched. CDR3 amino acids: CASSSGLYAGELFF. DNA of the CDR3: TGTGCCAGCAGCTCGGGACTATACGCCGGGGAGCTGTTTTTT.

This clonotype came up many times. The CDR3 is CSVVPGSYEQYF. CDR3 in DNA: TGCAGCGTTGTTCCCGGGAGCTACGAGCAGTACTTC. This sequence joins TRBV29-1 and TRBJ2-7, with D possibly being TRBD2 (6 bases). Germline assignment: CDR1 SQVTM and CDR2 ANQGSEA. V dropped 4 bases and J dropped 3 bases, with 10 bases sitting between them. CDR3 length: 12 residues.

J is TRBJ1-5 and V is TRBV7-9, with a possible D match to TRBD1 (6 bases). The germline gives CDR1 SEHNR, CDR2 FQNEAQ (reference sequence). This CDR3 has 14 amino acids. Trimming cost V 9 bases and J 5 bases, with 17 bases left between them. Written as DNA, the CDR3 is TGTGCCAGTCAACGGGGGGGCGCCGATCAGCCCCAGCATTTT. It yields the protein CASQRGGADQPQHF. The variable domain in full, with the rest retrieved from reference TRBV7-9 and TRBJ1-5, is DTGVSQNPRHKITKRGQNVTFRCDPISEHNRLYWYRQTLGQGPEFLTYFQNEAQLEKSRLLSDRFSAERPKGSFSTLEIQRTEQGDSAMYLCASQRGGADQPQHFGDGTRLSIL.

This clonotype has a handful of counts. The rearrangement links TRBV3-1 to TRBJ1-1; D remains unclear. The length of the CDR3 is 11 residues. Looked up from germline, CDR1 is LGHDT and CDR2 is YNNKEL (reference sequence). Trimming pared 8 bases from V and 5 bases from J, leaving 9 bases between. DNA for the CDR3: TGTGCCAGCGTCCGAGGGACTGAAGCTTTCTTT. Protein: CASVRGTEAFF.

This clonotype was seen only a few times. The chain is built from TRBV29-1 and TRBJ1-2; D unresolved. Germline loops: CDR1 SQVTM, CDR2 ANQGSEA. Trimming took off 4 bases at V and 5 bases at J, with 8 bases between the two ends. This CDR3 spans 11 amino acids. CDR3 residues: CSVGDPYGYTF. For the CDR3, the DNA is TGCAGCGTTGGAGATCCTTATGGCTACACCTTC. Full variable domain (missing parts from reference TRBV29-1 and TRBJ1-2): SAVISQKPSRDICQRGTSLTIQCQVDSQVTMMFWYRQQPGQSLTLIATANQGSEATYESGFVIDKFPISRPNLTFSTLTVSNMSPEDSSIYLCSVGDPYGYTFGSGTRLTVV.

The V gene is TRBV12-3 or TRBV12-4, the J gene TRBJ2-1; TRBD1 matches at 8 bases. V lost 6 bases to trimming and J lost 10 bases; unmatched junction nucleotides: 5. This CDR3 has 12 amino acids. In DNA form, the CDR3 reads TGTGCCAGCAGACGACAGGGGCGAGAGCAGTTCTTC. Protein sequence: CASRRQGREQFF.

This CDR3 is CASSLGDGYNEQFF. The CDR3 DNA sequence: TGTGCCAGCAGCTTGGGGGACGGATACAATGAGCAGTTCTTC. The chain employs TRBV7-9 and TRBJ2-1; D could derive from TRBD1 or TRBD2 (5 bases each). This CDR3 comprises 14 residues. Trimming took 3 bases from V and 4 from J, leaving 10 bases between them. From germline, CDR1 is SEHNR and CDR2 FQNEAQ (reference sequence).

This clonotype was observed a handful of times. V and J are TRBV6-1 and TRBJ2-2; 10 bases align to TRBD2. Germline loops: CDR1 MNHNS, CDR2 SASEGT. This CDR3 is 15 amino acids long. J lost 3 bases, V lost 8 bases, and 6 bases had no gene match. CDR3 sequence reads: CASVSGTSDTGELFF. The DNA of the CDR3 is TGTGCCAGCGTATCCGGGACTAGCGACACCGGGGAGCTGTTTTTT.

This clonotype was seen more than once but under ten times. The chain employs TRBV9 and TRBJ2-5, with a possible D match to TRBD2 (5 bases). The CDR3 contains 15 residues. Germline values: CDR1 SGDLS, CDR2 YYNGEE. The ends were cut back, 0 bases at V and 1 base at J, with 10 bases in the middle. This chain's CDR3 is CASSVDGKLQETQYF. CDR3 in DNA: TGTGCCAGCAGCGTAGACGGGAAGCTCCAAGAGACCCAGTACTTC.

This sequence joins TRBV18 and TRBJ1-4; D uncertain. V was trimmed by 2 bases and J by 8 bases, leaving 3 bases between them. The CDR3 length is 11 residues. Germline-derived CDR1 and CDR2 are KGHSH and LQKENI. The CDR3 region has the DNA TGTGCCAGCTCACCAGAAGAAAAACTGTTTTTT. This sequence encodes CASSPEEKLFF. The complete variable domain, with remaining parts taken from reference TRBV18 and TRBJ1-4, reads NAGVMQNPRHLVRRRGQEARLRCSPMKGHSHVYWYRQLPEEGLKFMVYLQKENIIDESGMPKERFSAEFPKEGPSILRIQQVVRGDSAAYFCASSPEEKLFFGSGTQLSVL.

The chain joins TRBV7-6 to TRBJ2-3; the D gene is possibly TRBD1 (5 bases). Between the trimmed V and J ends, which lost 6 bases and 0 bases, there was a span of 16 bases. The CDR3 is 16 residues long. Per germline, CDR1 SGHVS and CDR2 FNYEAQ. The CDR3 here is CASSRPTETSTDTQYF. In nucleotides, the CDR3 is TGTGCCAGCAGTCGCCCGACAGAAACTAGCACAGATACGCAGTATTTT.

The V call is TRBV11-2, the J call TRBJ2-5; 8 nucleotides match TRBD1. The CDR3 loop spans 15 amino acids. V was pared by 1 base and J by 5 bases, with 6 bases of the junction left unmatched. Germline V gives CDR1 SGHAT, CDR2 FQNNGV. The DNA of the CDR3 is TGTGCCAGCAGCTTAGGCCCAGGGGGCCAGGAGACCCAGTACTTC. It is translated as CASSLGPGGQETQYF.

Only a few counts were recorded for this clonotype. The chain recombines TRBV4-1 with TRBJ1-1; D is unresolved. V lost 1 base and J 0 bases, leaving 12 bases between the germline ends. This CDR3 is 16 amino acids long. CDR1 is MGHRA, CDR2 YSYEKL, per germline. The CDR3 reads CASSQGLLGMNTEAFF. CDR3 nucleotide sequence: TGCGCCAGCAGCCAAGGGTTACTGGGTATGAACACTGAAGCTTTCTTT.

This clonotype was seen only a few times. The chain uses TRBV2 and TRBJ2-7; D perhaps matches TRBD1 (6 bases). Deletions cut 7 bases from V and 4 bases from J, with 11 bases between. There are 12 residues in the CDR3. Germline loops: CDR1 SNHLY, CDR2 FYNNEI. CDR3 loop: CASNQGGYEQYF. As DNA, the CDR3 is TGTGCCAGCAACCAAGGGGGATACGAGCAGTACTTC. The full variable domain, in which reference TRBV2 and TRBJ2-7 provide the parts outside the CDR3, is EPEVTQTPSHQVTQMGQEVILRCVPISNHLYFYWYRQILGQKVEFLVSFYNNEISEKSEIFDDQFSVERPDGSNFTLKIRSTKLEDSAMYFCASNQGGYEQYFGPGTRLTVT.

The rearrangement joins TRBV27 to TRBJ2-7; TRBD1 agrees at 7 bases. Germline CDR1 reads MNHEY; CDR2 reads SMNVEV (reference sequence). Trimming cost V 4 bases and J 3 bases; bases outside gene matches: 12. This CDR3 has 16 amino acids. The CDR3 DNA reads as TGTGCCAGCAGTTCAAAGAACAGGGGACCTTACTACGAGCAGTACTTC. Protein sequence: CASSSKNRGPYYEQYF.